The 3 T cell receptor beta chains listed next were all sequenced from one sample in a study of T cell responses to AZD1222 COVID-19 vaccine (dated by TCRdb to the early 2020s). Sample time point, as interpreted from the label and publication: baseline before first vaccination. The library came from the immunoSEQ multiplex PCR assay. TCRdb re-hosts the immuneACCESS table, in-frame sequences only. Its copies lack some clones; in the studies checked, an unresolved V gene accounts for under half of them, and the cause for the rest is not known. For this sample the table gives about 86,000 clones, of which roughly 89% were detected only once. About 2.2% of the sample lies in the top ten. The sequences come from peripheral blood, collected on day 0 of AZD1222 vaccination. The receptors come from an adult in good health.

This clone came up a few times. The rearrangement joins TRBV28 to TRBJ2-2; D remains ambiguous. Trimming took off 0 bases at V and 4 bases at J, with 9 bases between the two ends. From germline, CDR1 is MDHEN and CDR2 SYDVKM. The CDR3 extends over 15 amino acids. The CDR3 region is CASSLWLGPTGELFF. DNA of the CDR3: TGTGCCAGCAGTTTATGGTTAGGGCCCACCGGGGAGCTGTTTTTT.

The chain couples TRBV5-8 to TRBJ2-2, with D unclear. V gave up 4 bases and J gave up 2 bases, with 18 bases separating them. Germline V lookup: CDR1 SGHTS, CDR2 YDEGEE. The CDR3 is 17 amino acids. The CDR3 nucleotides read TGTGCCAGCAGCCTCGCTCGGCAGCTCGCCAACACCGGGGAGCTGTTTTTT. Its translation: CASSLARQLANTGELFF.

The V call is TRBV7-2, the J call TRBJ1-3, with D hard to call. V dropped 0 bases and J dropped 0 bases, with 9 bases sitting between them. CDR1 is SGHTA and CDR2 is FQGNSA in the germline V gene. The CDR3 has 16 residues. CDR3 protein: CASSLALPSSGNTIYF. CDR3 coding DNA: TGTGCCAGCAGCTTAGCTCTGCCGAGCTCTGGAAACACCATATATTTT.